The rows below give T cell receptor beta chains drawn from one sample of a study of blood T cells in healthy people across ages. TCRdb independently ran MiXCR on the 5' RACE reads; one entry per CDR3 protein. The table shows about 590,000 distinct CDR3 sequences, with about 28% occurring only once. The sequencing input was blood. These TCRs come from a woman aged 80 or over in good health. The CDR3 runs from the conserved cysteine through the conserved F or W. D genes are given only for firm matches. Some rows mark clone size as missing; the rest say once, few, many or name a class of expanded clone.

cdr3_length d_call j_call clone_size v_call cdr3_nt cdr3_aa
13 . TRBJ2-3 . TRBV10-3 TGTGCCATCAAAGGGTTTGGCACAGATACGCAGTATTTT CAIKGFGTDTQYF
11 . TRBJ2-5 many TRBV20-1 TGCAGTGCTCTGTCACAAGAGACCCAGTACTTC CSALSQETQYF
13 . TRBJ1-2 few TRBV29-1 TGCAGCGTTGAATATCCAGCGACTTATGGCTACACCTTC CSVEYPATYGYTF
14 TRBD2 TRBJ2-5 . TRBV7-2 TGTGCCAGCAGCTTAAGACTAGCACGAGAGACCCAGTACTTC CASSLRLARETQYF
13 . TRBJ1-3 . TRBV28 TGTGCCACCGAGGGATACTTTGGAAACACCATATATTTT CATEGYFGNTIYF
15 TRBD1 TRBJ2-7 . TRBV5-1 TGCGCCAGCAGATCGACAGGGTTGAGCTCCTACGAGCAGTACTTC CASRSTGLSSYEQYF
17 . TRBJ2-3 . TRBV7-9 TGTGCCAGCAGCTTTATAAGCGGGCCTGATTACGGCGATACGCAGTATTTT CASSFISGPDYGDTQYF
15 . TRBJ1-1 . TRBV11-2 TGTGCCAGCAGCTTAACGCCCGCGGGGAACACTGAAGCTTTCTTT CASSLTPAGNTEAFF
14 . TRBJ1-1 few TRBV29-1 TGCAGCGCCCGAGATGCGGGGACCAACACTGAAGCTTTCTTT CSARDAGTNTEAFF
20 . TRBJ2-1 many TRBV4-2 TGTGCCAGCAGCCAAGATGGCAGGGGCAGCTTCGCAATTTCCTACAATGAGCAGTTCTTC CASSQDGRGSFAISYNEQFF
16 . TRBJ1-4 few TRBV9 TGTGCCAGCAGCGTAGACTCGGGGGTAACTAATGAAAAACTGTTTTTT CASSVDSGVTNEKLFF
13 . TRBJ2-1 many TRBV29-1 TGCAGCGTCGACCTACTAGTGGGGAATGAGCAGTTCTTC CSVDLLVGNEQFF
15 TRBD1 TRBJ1-2 . TRBV7-2 TGTGCCAGCAGCGCAGGGGACAGGGGAGTAGGGGGCTACACCTTC CASSAGDRGVGGYTF
15 . TRBJ1-6 . TRBV6-6 TGTGCCAGCAGTTATCGAGGGGCAGAGAATTCACCCCTCCACTTT CASSYRGAENSPLHF
13 . TRBJ2-5 . TRBV7-2 TGTGCCAGCAATCGAGGGGATGGAGAGACCCAGTACTTC CASNRGDGETQYF
13 . TRBJ1-5 many TRBV12-3/TRBV12-4 TGTGCCAGCAGTTTCGGCAGGTCTCAGCCCCAGCATTTT CASSFGRSQPQHF
16 TRBD2 TRBJ2-1 . TRBV20-1 TGCAGTGCTAGAGCACCGGGACTAGCGGGAGACGTTGGGCAGTTCTTC CSARAPGLAGDVGQFF
14 . TRBJ2-4 many TRBV20-1 TGCAGTGCGAGGGGTGCAGACTACAAAAACATTCAGTACTTC CSARGADYKNIQYF
16 . TRBJ2-1 . TRBV29-1 TGCAGCGTCGAAGATGGTTTTGGGGCTAGCTTCCATGAGCAGTTCTTC CSVEDGFGASFHEQFF
15 TRBD1 TRBJ2-1 many TRBV11-2 TGTGCCAGCAGCTTAGTAGGGACAGGGATCAATGAGCAGTTCTTC CASSLVGTGINEQFF
15 TRBD1 TRBJ1-2 many TRBV7-2 TGTGCCAGCAGCTCAGGACAGGGGAACGGCTATGGCTACACCTTC CASSSGQGNGYGYTF
13 . TRBJ2-5 many TRBV29-1 TGCAGCGTTGAGGCGGGTGAGGCTACCCGTGAGTACTTC CSVEAGEATREYF
15 TRBD1 TRBJ2-3 many TRBV20-1 TGCAGTGCTAGAAGCCACAGGGGGCATGCAGATACGCAGTATTTT CSARSHRGHADTQYF
17 TRBD1 TRBJ1-2 many TRBV6-2/TRBV6-3 TGTGCCACCCGGAACATTCCCGGGACAGGTGAAAACTATGGCTACACCTTC CATRNIPGTGENYGYTF
12 . TRBJ1-1 few TRBV27 TGTGCCAGCAGTTGGGGGGGTACTGAAGCTTTCTTT CASSWGGTEAFF
14 . TRBJ1-5 few TRBV5-6 TGTGCCAGCAGCTTGGTGGGCACCCCCGGTCCCCAGCATTTT CASSLVGTPGPQHF
16 . TRBJ2-1 . TRBV7-2 TGTGCCAGCAGCTTCTTGGGGTTTTTCCGACCGACTGAGCAGTTCTTC CASSFLGFFRPTEQFF
16 . TRBJ1-5 many TRBV20-1 TGCAGTGCTAGAGATGAAAGGGAGAGGAGCAATCAGCCCCAGCATTTT CSARDERERSNQPQHF
15 . TRBJ1-1 few TRBV7-3 TGTGCCAGCAGTCCCCGAGGGATCGAGGGCACTGAAGCTTTCTTT CASSPRGIEGTEAFF
16 . TRBJ1-1 . TRBV7-2 TGTGCCAGCAGTCGTAATGGGCCACAATGGAACACTGAAGCTTTCTTT CASSRNGPQWNTEAFF
13 . TRBJ2-1 once TRBV18 TGTGCCAGCTCACCGGTCGGATACAATGAGCAGTTCTTC CASSPVGYNEQFF
19 TRBD2 TRBJ2-3 many TRBV7-8 TGTGCCAGCAGCTTAGTTGGGCTAGCGGGGGCTTCTAGCACAGATACGCAGTATTTT CASSLVGLAGASSTDTQYF
15 . TRBJ1-5 . TRBV3-1 TGTGCCAGCGGCCCGACAGGTCATAGCAATCAGCCCCAGCATTTT CASGPTGHSNQPQHF
15 . TRBJ1-2 many TRBV7-3 TGTGCCAGCAGCTTAAAGGGGGGGGATAACTATGGCTACACCTTC CASSLKGGDNYGYTF
15 . TRBJ2-7 . TRBV4-1 TGCGCCAGCAGCCAAGCGGGGCTCCCCGGCTACGAGCAGTACTTC CASSQAGLPGYEQYF
15 . TRBJ2-1 many TRBV7-2 TGTGCCAGCAGCCCCCAGGGGGGCTCCTACAATGAGCAGTTCTTC CASSPQGGSYNEQFF
12 . TRBJ1-6 many TRBV7-9 TGTGCCAGCAGCTCCCAGGGCTCACCCCTCCACTTT CASSSQGSPLHF
15 TRBD1 TRBJ2-1 . TRBV27 TGTGCCAGCAATCCCCGGGACAGGGGGCGGGATGAGCAGTTCTTC CASNPRDRGRDEQFF
13 . TRBJ1-4 few TRBV7-2 TGTGCCAGCAGCACCGCAACTAATGAAAAACTGTTTTTT CASSTATNEKLFF
11 . TRBJ1-1 many TRBV6-2/TRBV6-3 TGTGCCAGCAGCGACAGCAGAGAAGCTTTCTTT CASSDSREAFF
15 . TRBJ2-1 many TRBV11-2 TGTGCCAGCAGCTTAGATGTGGCCACCTACAATGAGCAGTTCTTC CASSLDVATYNEQFF
12 . TRBJ2-3 many TRBV29-1 TGCAGCGTTGGTGAGAGCGCAGATACGCAGTATTTT CSVGESADTQYF
14 TRBD2 TRBJ2-3 many TRBV20-1 TGCAGTGCTAAGCGGGGGGCCAGCACAGATACGCAGTATTTT CSAKRGASTDTQYF
15 . TRBJ1-5 few TRBV2 TGTGCCAGCAATCCGCGGACAACTTATAATCAGCCCCAGCATTTT CASNPRTTYNQPQHF
14 . TRBJ1-2 . TRBV30 TGTGCCTGGAGTGGGACAGTCTCTAACTATGGCTACACCTTC CAWSGTVSNYGYTF
12 . TRBJ2-3 . TRBV29-1 TGCAGCGTAGACACCCGCACAGATACGCAGTATTTT CSVDTRTDTQYF